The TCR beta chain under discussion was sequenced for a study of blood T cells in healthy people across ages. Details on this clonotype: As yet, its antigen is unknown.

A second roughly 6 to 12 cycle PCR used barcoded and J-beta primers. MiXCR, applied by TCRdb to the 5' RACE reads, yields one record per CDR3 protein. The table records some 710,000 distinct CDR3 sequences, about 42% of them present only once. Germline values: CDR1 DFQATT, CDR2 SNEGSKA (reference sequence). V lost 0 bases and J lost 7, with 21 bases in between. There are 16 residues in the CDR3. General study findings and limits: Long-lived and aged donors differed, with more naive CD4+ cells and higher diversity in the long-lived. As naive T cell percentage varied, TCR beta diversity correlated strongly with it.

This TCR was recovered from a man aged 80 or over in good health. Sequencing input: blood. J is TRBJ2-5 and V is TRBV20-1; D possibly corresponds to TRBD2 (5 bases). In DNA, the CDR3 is TGCAGTGCTAGAGAGACCCGTCGGGGTGTGGCTGTGACCCAGTACTTC. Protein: CSARETRRGVAVTQYF.